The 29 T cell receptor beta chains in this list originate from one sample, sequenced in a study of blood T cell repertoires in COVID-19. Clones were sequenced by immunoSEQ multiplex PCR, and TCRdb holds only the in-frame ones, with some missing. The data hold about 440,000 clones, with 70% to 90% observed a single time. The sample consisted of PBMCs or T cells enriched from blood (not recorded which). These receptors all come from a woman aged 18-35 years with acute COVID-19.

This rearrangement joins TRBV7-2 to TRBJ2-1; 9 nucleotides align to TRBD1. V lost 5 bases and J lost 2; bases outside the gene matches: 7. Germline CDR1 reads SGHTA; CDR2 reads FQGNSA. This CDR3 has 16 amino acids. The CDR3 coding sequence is TGTGCCAGCAGCCTAAGGACAGGGGAAACCTACAATGAGCAGTTCTTC. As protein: CASSLRTGETYNEQFF.

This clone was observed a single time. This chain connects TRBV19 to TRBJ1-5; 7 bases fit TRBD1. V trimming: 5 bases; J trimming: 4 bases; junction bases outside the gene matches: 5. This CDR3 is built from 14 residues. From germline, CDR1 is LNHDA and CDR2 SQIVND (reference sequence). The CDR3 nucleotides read TGTGCCAGTAGTTTCCAACAGGGGAATCAGCCCCAGCATTTT. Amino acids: CASSFQQGNQPQHF.

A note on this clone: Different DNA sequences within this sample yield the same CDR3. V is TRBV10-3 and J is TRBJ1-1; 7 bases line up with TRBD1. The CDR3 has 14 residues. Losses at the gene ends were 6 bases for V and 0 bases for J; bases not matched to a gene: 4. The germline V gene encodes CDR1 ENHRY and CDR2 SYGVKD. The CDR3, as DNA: TGTGCCATCAGCCGACAGGGCTTGAACACTGAAGCTTTCTTT. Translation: CAISRQGLNTEAFF.

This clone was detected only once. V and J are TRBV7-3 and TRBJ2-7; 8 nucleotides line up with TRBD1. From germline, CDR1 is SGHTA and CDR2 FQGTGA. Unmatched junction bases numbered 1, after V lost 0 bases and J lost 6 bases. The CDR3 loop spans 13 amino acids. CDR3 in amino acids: CASSLTTGVEQYF. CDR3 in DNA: TGTGCCAGCAGCTTAACGACAGGGGTCGAGCAGTACTTC.

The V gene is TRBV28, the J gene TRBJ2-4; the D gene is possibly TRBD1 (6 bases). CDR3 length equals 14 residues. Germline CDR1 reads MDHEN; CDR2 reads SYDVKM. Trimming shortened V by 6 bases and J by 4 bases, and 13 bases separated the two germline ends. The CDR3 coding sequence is TGTGCCAGCAGCCCCGGGACAAATAAAAACATTCAGTACTTC. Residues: CASSPGTNKNIQYF. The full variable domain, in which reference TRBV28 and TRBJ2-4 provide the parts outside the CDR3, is DVKVTQSSRYLVKRTGEKVFLECVQDMDHENMFWYRQDPGLGLRLIYFSYDVKMKEKGDIPEGYSVSREKKERFSLILESASTNQTSMYLCASSPGTNKNIQYFGAGTRLSVL.

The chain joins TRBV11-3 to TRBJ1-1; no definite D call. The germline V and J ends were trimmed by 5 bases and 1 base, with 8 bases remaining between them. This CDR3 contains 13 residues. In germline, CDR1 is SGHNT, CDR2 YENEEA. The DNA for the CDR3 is TGTGCCAGCAGCCTGACAACGAACACTGAAGCTTTCTTT. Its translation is CASSLTTNTEAFF.

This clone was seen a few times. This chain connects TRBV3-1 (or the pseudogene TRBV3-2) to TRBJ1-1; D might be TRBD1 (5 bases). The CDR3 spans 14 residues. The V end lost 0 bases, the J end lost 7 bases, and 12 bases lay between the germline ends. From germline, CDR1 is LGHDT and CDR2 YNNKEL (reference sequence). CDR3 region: CASSQDSRGREAFF. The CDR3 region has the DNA TGTGCCAGCAGCCAAGATTCAAGGGGTCGTGAAGCTTTCTTT.

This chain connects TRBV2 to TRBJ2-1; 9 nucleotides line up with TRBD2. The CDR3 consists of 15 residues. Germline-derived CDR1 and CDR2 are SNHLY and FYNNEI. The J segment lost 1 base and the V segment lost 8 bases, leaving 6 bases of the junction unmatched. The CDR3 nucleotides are TGTGCCAGCCGGGTTAGCGGGAGATCCTACAATGAGCAGTTCTTC. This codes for CASRVSGRSYNEQFF.

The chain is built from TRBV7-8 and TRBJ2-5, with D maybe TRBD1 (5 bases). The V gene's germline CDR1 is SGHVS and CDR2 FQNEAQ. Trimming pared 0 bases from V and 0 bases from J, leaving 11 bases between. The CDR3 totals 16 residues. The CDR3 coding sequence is TGTGCCAGCAGCTTAGCAAGGTTAGGGGACCAAGAGACCCAGTACTTC. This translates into CASSLARLGDQETQYF. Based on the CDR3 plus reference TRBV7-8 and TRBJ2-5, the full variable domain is GAGVSQSPRYKVAKRGQDVALRCDPISGHVSLFWYQQALGQGPEFLTYFQNEAQLDKSGLPSDRFFAERPEGSVSTLKIQRTQQEDSAVYLCASSLARLGDQETQYFGPGTRLLVL.

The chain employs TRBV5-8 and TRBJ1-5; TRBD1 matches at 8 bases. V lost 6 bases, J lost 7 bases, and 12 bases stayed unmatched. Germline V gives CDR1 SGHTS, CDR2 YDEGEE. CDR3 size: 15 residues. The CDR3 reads CASTLRQGAEQPQHF. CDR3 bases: TGTGCCAGCACCCTGAGGCAGGGGGCTGAGCAGCCCCAGCATTTT.

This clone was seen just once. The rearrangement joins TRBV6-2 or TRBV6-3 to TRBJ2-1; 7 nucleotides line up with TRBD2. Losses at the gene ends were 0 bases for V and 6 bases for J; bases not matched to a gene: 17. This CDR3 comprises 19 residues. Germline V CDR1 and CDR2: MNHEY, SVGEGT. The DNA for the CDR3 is TGTGCCAGCAGTTACTCGATAACGCCCTCGGGGGGAGGGATCAATGAGCAGTTCTTC. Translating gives CASSYSITPSGGGINEQFF.

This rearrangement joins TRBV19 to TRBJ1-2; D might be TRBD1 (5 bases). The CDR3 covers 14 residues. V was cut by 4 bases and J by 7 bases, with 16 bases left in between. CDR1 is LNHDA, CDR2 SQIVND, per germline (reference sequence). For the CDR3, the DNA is TGTGCCAGTAGTAGCACCGGGGGTGTACCTGGCTACACCTTC. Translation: CASSSTGGVPGYTF.

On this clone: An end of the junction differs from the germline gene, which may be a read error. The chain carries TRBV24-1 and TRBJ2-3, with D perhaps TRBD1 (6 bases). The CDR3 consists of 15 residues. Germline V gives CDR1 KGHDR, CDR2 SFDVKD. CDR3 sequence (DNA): TGTGCCACCAGTGGTTTGGGGGCCGGCACAGATACGCAGTATTTT. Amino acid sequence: CATSGLGAGTDTQYF.

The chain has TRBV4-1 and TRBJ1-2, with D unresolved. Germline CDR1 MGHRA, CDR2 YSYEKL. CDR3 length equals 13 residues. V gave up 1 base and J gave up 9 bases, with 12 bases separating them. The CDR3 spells CASSQVVGESYTF. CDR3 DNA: TGCGCCAGCAGCCAAGTGGTCGGGGAAAGCTACACCTTC.

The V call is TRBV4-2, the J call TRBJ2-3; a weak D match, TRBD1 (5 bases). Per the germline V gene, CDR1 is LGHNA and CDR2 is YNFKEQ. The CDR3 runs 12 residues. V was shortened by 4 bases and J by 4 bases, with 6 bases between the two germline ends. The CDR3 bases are TGTGCCAGCAGCCCGACAGCAGATACGCAGTATTTT. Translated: CASSPTADTQYF.

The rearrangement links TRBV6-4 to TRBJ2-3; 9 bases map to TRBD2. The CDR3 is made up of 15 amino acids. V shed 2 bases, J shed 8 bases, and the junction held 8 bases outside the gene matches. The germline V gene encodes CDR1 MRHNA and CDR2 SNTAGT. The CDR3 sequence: CASSDTAGGSGTQYF. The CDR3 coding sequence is TGTGCCAGCAGTGACACAGCGGGGGGCTCGGGTACGCAGTATTTT.

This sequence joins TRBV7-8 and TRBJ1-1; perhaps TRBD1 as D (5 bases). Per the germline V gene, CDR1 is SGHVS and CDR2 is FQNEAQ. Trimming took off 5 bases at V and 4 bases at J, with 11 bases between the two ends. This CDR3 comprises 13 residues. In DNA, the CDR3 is TGTGCCAGCAGCCCGCAGGGTCCCACTGAAGCTTTCTTT. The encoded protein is CASSPQGPTEAFF.

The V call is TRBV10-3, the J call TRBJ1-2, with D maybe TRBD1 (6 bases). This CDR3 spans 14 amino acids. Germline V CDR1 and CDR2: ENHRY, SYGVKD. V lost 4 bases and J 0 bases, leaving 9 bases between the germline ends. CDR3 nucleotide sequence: TGTGCCATCAGTGGACAGGAGGCTAACTATGGCTACACCTTC. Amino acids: CAISGQEANYGYTF.

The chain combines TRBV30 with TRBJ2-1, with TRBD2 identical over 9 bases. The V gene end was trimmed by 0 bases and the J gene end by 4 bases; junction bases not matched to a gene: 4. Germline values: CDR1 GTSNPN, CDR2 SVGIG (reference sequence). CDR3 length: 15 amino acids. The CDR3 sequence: CAWSVAGGRYNEQFF. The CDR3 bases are TGTGCCTGGAGTGTAGCGGGGGGCAGGTACAATGAGCAGTTCTTC.

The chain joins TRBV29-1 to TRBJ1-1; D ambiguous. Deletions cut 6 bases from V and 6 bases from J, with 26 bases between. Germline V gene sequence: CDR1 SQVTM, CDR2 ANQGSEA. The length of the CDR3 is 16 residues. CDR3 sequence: CSVRSTRVTISAEAFF. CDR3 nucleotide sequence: TGCAGCGTCCGGAGCACACGGGTGACAATTAGCGCTGAAGCTTTCTTT.

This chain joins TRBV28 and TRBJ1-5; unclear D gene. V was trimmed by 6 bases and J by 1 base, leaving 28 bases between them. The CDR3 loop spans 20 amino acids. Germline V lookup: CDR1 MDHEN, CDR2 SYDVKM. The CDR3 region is CASSSKTKIGREWSNQPQHF. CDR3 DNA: TGTGCCAGCAGCTCCAAAACCAAAATCGGGCGGGAGTGGAGCAATCAGCCCCAGCATTTT.

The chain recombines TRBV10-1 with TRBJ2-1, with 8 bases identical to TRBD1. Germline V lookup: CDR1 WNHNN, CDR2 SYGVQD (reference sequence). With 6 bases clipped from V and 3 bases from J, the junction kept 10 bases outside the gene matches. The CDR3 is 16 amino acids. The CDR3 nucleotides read TGCGCCAGCAGCCTAAGGACAGGGCGTAACTACAATGAGCAGTTCTTC. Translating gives CASSLRTGRNYNEQFF.

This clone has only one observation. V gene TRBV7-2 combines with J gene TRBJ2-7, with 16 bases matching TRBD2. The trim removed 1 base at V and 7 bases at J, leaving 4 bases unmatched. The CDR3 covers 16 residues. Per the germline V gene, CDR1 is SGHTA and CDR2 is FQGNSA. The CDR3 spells CASSLGGTSGRGEQYF. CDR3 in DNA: TGTGCCAGCAGCTTAGGCGGGACTAGCGGGAGGGGTGAGCAGTACTTC.

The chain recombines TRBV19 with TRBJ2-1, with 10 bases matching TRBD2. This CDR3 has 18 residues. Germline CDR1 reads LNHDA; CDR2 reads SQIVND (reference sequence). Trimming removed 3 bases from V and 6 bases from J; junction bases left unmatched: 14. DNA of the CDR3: TGTGCCAGTAGTATTCTATCTCCCAGCGGGGGGGCCCTCAATGAGCAGTTCTTC. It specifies CASSILSPSGGALNEQFF.

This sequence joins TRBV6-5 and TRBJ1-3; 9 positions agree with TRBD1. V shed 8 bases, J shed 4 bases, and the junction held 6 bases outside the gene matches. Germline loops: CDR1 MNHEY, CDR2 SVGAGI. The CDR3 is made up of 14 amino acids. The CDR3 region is CASGNRGLGNTIYF. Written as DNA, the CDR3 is TGTGCCAGCGGCAACAGGGGGCTCGGAAACACCATATATTTT.

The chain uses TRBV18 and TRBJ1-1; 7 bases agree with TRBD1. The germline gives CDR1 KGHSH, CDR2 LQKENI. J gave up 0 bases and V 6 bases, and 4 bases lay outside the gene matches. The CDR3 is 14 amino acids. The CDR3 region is CASSWDRVNTEAFF. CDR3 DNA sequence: TGTGCCAGCTCTTGGGACAGAGTGAACACTGAAGCTTTCTTT.

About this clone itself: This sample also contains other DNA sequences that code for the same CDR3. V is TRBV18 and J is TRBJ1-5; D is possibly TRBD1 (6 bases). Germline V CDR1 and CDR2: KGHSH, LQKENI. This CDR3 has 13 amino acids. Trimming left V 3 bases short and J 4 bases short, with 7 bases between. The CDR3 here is CASSPDRNQPQHF. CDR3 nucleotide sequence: TGTGCCAGCTCACCGGACAGAAATCAGCCCCAGCATTTT.

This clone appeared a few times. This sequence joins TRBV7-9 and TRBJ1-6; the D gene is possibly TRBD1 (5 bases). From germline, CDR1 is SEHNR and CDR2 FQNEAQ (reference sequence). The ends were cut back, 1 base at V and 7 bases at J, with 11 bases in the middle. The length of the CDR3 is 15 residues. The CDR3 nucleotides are TGTGCCAGCAGCTTAGGATTAGGGGAAAATTCACCCCTCCACTTT. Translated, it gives CASSLGLGENSPLHF. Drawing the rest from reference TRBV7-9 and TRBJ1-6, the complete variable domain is DTGVSQNPRHKITKRGQNVTFRCDPISEHNRLYWYRQTLGQGPEFLTYFQNEAQLEKSRLLSDRFSAERPKGSFSTLEIQRTEQGDSAMYLCASSLGLGENSPLHFGNGTRLTVT.

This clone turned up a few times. This CDR3 is CASSLDTGSTEAFF. Written as DNA, the CDR3 is TGTGCCAGCAGCTTGGATACAGGGAGCACTGAAGCTTTCTTT. The genes are TRBV7-2 and TRBJ1-1, with D perhaps matching TRBD1 (6 bases). Germline values: CDR1 SGHTA, CDR2 FQGNSA. This CDR3 is 14 amino acids long. V was trimmed by 3 bases and J by 4 bases, leaving 12 bases between them.